This T cell receptor beta chain was captured by sequencing in a study of shared clonotypes between healthy human individuals. The repertoire was sequenced with immunoSEQ multiplex PCR; TCRdb's copy has only in-frame clones and lacks some. The sample lists roughly 510,000 clones; over 75% were seen once. Germline CDR1 is SGHRS and CDR2 is YFSETQ. This CDR3 comprises 14 residues. This clone was recorded once. Its target is unknown. The junction differs from germline at one of its ends, possibly a read error. Findings and limits, study-wide: Clonotype sharing across donors was expected to vary with sequencing depth. With few donors, the genetic and exposure-history diversity represented was limited.

This chain links TRBV5-1 with TRBJ2-7; D ambiguous. The TCR comes from a woman aged 40 to 55 in good health. Some clones in this sample may be carry-over from other donors' samples. What was sequenced was PBMCs. The chain's CDR3 is CASSPTTGSSEQYF. The CDR3 region has the DNA TGCGCCAGCAGCCCGACGACCGGGTCCTCCGAGCAGTACTTC.